The clone carrying this TCR beta chain was picked up a small number of times. Diagnostic decisions used clinical symptoms, serum thyroxine and TRAb, thyroid ultrasound and orbital computed tomography. PBMCs came from more than 9 ml fresh peripheral blood. This sample is part of a study of T cells in Graves' hyperthyroidism and ophthalmopathy. Trimming took 5 bases from V and 7 from J, leaving 14 bases between them. This CDR3 is built from 14 residues. CDR1 SEHNR and CDR2 FQNEAQ come from the germline V gene (reference sequence). Amplified TCR beta CDR3 regions derived from RNA transcripts. When the TCR CDR3 underwent first-round RT-PCR, the HTBI primer set was used. TCRdb ran MiXCR on the multiplex PCR reads and lists one entry per CDR3 protein. The table includes hundreds of thousands of distinct CDR3 sequences, about 14% detected once.

This chain joins TRBV7-9 and TRBJ1-4; D is undetermined. Sequencing was done on a sample of blood. This clonotype was sampled from a woman aged 45-65 years with Graves' ophthalmopathy. The CDR3 protein is CASSPQSGGEKLFF. The CDR3 nucleotides read TGTGCCAGCAGCCCACAGTCAGGCGGTGAAAAACTGTTTTTT.